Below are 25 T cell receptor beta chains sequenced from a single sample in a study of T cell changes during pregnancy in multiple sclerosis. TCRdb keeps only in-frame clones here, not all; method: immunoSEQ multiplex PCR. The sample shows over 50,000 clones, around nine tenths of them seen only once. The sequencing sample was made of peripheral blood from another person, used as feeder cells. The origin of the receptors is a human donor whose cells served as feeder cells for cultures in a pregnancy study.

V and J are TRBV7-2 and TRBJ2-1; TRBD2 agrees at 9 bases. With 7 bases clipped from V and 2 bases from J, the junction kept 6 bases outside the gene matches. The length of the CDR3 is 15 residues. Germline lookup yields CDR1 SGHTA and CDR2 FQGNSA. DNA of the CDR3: TGTGCCAGCACCCTAGCGGGGAATGCCTACAATGAGCAGTTCTTC. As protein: CASTLAGNAYNEQFF.

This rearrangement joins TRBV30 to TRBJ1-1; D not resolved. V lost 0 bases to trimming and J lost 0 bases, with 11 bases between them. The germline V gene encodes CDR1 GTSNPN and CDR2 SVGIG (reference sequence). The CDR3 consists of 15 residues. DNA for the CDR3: TGTGCCTGGAGTGTGGCAGGACGCATGAACACTGAAGCTTTCTTT. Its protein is CAWSVAGRMNTEAFF.

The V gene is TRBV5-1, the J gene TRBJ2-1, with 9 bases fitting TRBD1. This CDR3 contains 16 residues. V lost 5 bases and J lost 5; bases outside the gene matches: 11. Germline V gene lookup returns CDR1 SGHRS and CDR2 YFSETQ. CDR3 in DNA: TGCGCCAGCAGTCCCGGGGGGACAGGGACTAACAATGAGCAGTTCTTC. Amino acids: CASSPGGTGTNNEQFF.

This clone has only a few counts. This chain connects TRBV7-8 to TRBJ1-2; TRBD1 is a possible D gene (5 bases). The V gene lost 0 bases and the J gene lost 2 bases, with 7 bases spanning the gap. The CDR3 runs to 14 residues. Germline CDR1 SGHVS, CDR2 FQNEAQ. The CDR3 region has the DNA TGTGCCAGCAGCTTAGCGACAGAAAACTATGGCTACACCTTC. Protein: CASSLATENYGYTF.

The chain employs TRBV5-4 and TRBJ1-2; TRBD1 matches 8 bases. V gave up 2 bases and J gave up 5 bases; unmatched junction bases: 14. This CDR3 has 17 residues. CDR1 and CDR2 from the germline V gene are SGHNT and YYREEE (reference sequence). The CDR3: CASSFPRDRTKGYGYTF. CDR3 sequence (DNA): TGTGCCAGCAGCTTCCCGCGGGACAGGACCAAAGGGTATGGCTACACCTTC.

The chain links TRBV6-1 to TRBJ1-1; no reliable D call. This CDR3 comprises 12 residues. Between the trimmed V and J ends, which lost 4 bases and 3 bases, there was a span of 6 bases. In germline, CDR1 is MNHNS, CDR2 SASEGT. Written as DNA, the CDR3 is TGTGCCAGCAGTGTGGTTGACACTGAAGCTTTCTTT. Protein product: CASSVVDTEAFF.

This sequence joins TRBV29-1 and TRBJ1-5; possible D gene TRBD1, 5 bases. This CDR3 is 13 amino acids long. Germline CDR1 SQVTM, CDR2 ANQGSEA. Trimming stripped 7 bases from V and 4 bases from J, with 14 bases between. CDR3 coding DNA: TGCAGCGCTGGGACTGGGCCGAATCAGCCCCAGCATTTT. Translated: CSAGTGPNQPQHF.

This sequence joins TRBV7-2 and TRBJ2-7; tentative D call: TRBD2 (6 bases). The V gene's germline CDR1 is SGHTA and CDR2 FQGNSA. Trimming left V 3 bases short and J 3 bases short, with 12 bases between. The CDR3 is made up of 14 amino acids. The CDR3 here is CASSFASALYEQYF. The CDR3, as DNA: TGTGCCAGCAGCTTCGCTAGCGCCCTCTACGAGCAGTACTTC.

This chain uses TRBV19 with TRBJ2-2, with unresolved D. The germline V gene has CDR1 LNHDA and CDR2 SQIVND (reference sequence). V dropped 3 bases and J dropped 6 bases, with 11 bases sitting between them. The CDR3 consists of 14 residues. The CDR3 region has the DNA TGTGCCAGTAGTATTCAGAGGAGCGCCGGGGAGCTGTTTTTT. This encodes CASSIQRSAGELFF.

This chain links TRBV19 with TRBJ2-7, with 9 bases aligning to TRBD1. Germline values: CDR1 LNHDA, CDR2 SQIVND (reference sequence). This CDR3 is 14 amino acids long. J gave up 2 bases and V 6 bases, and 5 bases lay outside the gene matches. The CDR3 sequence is CASRKQGATYEQYF. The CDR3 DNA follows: TGTGCCAGTAGAAAACAGGGGGCGACCTACGAGCAGTACTTC. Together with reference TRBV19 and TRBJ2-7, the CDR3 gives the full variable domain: DGGITQSPKYLFRKEGQNVTLSCEQNLNHDAMYWYRQDPGQGLRLIYYSQIVNDFQKGDIAEGYSVSREKKESFPLTVTSAQKNPTAFYLCASRKQGATYEQYFGPGTRLTVT.

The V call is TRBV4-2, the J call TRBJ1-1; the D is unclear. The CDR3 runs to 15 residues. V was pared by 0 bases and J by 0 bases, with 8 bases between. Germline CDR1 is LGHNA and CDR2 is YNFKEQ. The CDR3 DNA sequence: TGTGCCAGCAGCCAAGATTTACAGTTGAACACTGAAGCTTTCTTT. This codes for CASSQDLQLNTEAFF.

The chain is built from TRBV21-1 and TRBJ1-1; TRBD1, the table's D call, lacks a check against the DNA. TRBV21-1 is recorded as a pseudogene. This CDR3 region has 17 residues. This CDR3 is CASSARQGPHLNTEAFF. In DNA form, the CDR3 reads TGTGCCAGCAGCGCCCGACAGGGACCACATTTAAACACTGAAGCTTTCTTT.

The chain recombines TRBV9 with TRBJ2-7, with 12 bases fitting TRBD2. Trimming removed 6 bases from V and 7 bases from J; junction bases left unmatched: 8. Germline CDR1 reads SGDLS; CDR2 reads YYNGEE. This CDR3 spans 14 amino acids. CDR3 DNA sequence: TGTGCCAGCACCAGGACTAGCGGGGCGGGGGAGCAGTACTTC. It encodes CASTRTSGAGEQYF.

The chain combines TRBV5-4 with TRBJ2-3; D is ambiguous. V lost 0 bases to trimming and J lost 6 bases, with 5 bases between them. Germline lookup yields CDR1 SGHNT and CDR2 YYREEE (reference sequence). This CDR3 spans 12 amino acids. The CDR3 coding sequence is TGTGCCAGCAGCTTGGTGAGGGATACGCAGTATTTT. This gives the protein CASSLVRDTQYF.

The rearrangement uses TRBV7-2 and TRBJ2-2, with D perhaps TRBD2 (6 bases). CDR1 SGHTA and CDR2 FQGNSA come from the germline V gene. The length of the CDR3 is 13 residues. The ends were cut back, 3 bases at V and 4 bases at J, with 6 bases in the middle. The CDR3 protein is CASSLGGTGELFF. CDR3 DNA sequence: TGTGCCAGCAGCTTGGGGGGCACCGGGGAGCTGTTTTTT.

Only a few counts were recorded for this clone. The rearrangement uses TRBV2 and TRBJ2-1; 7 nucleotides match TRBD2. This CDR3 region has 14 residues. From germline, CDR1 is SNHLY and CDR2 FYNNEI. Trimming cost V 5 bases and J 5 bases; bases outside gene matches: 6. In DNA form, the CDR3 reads TGTGCCAGCAGTAGAGCGGGGCTAGACAATGAGCAGTTCTTC. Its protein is CASSRAGLDNEQFF.

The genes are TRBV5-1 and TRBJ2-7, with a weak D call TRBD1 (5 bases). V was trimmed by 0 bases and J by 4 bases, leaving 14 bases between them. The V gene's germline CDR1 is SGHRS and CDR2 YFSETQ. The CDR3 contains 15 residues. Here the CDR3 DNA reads TGCGCCAGCAGCTTGGAACAGGTCACGCGTTACGAGCAGTACTTC. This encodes CASSLEQVTRYEQYF.

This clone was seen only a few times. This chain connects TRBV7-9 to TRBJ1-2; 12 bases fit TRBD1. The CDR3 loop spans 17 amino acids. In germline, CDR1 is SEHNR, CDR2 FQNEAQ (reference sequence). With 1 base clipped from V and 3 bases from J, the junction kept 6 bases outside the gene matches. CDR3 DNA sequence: TGTGCCAGCAGCTTAGAGGGGACAGGGGGCGCGGACTATGGCTACACCTTC. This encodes CASSLEGTGGADYGYTF.

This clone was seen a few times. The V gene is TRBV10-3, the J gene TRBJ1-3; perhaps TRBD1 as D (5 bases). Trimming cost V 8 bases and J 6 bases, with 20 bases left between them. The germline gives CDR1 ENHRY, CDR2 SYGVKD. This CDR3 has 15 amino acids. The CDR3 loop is CAIGGIEGLPNTIYF. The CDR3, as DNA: TGTGCCATCGGGGGAATAGAGGGACTACCAAACACCATATATTTT.

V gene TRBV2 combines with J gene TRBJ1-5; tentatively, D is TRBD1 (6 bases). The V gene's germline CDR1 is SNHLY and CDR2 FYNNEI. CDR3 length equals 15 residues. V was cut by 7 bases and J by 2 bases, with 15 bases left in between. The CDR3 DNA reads TGTGCCAGCACCTTAGGGGGTCTAGGCAATCAGCCCCAGCATTTT. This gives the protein CASTLGGLGNQPQHF.

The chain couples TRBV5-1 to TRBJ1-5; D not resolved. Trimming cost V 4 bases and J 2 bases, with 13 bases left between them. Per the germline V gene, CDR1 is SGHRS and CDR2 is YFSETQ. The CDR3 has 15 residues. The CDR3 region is CASSPGSVGNQPQHF. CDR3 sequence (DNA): TGCGCCAGCAGCCCCGGGAGCGTAGGCAATCAGCCCCAGCATTTT.

The DNA of the CDR3 is TGTGCCAGCAGCAATCCTGGAAACACCATATATTTT. Its protein product is CASSNPGNTIYF. V and J are TRBV11-2 and TRBJ1-3, with D uncertain. Trimming removed 5 bases from V and 2 bases from J, with 4 bases in between. The V gene's germline CDR1 is SGHAT and CDR2 FQNNGV. The CDR3 loop spans 12 amino acids.

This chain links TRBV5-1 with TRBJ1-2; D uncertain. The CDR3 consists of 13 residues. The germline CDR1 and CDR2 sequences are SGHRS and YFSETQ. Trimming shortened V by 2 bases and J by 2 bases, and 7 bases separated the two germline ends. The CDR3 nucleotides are TGCGCCAGCAGCTTCGACACGAACTATGGCTACACCTTC. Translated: CASSFDTNYGYTF.

The CDR3 coding sequence is TGTGCCAGCAGTCCCCAGTTGACTGAGTCCGGAGAGACCCAGTACTTC. Residues: CASSPQLTESGETQYF. J is TRBJ2-5 and V is TRBV28; D gene ambiguous. The V gene's germline CDR1 is MDHEN and CDR2 SYDVKM. This CDR3 spans 16 amino acids. V was clipped by 5 bases and J by 4 bases, with 20 bases between them.

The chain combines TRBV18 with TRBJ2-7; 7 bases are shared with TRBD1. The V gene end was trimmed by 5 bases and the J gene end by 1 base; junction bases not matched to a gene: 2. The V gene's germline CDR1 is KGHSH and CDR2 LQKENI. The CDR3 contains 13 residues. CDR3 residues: CASSTGQSYEQYF. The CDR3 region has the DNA TGTGCCAGCTCAACGGGACAGTCCTACGAGCAGTACTTC.